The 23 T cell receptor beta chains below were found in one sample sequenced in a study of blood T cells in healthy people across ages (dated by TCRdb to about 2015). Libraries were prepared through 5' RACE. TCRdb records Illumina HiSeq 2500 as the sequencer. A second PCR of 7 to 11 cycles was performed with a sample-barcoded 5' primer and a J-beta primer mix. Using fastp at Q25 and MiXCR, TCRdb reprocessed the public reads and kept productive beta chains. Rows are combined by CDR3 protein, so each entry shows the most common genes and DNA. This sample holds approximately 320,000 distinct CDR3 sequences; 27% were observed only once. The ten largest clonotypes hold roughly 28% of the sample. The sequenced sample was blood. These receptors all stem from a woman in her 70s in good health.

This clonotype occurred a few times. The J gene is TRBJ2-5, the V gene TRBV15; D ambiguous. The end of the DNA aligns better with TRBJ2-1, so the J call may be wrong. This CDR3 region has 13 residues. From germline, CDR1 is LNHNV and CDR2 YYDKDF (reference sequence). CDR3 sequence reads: CATSRVPYNEQFF. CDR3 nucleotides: TGTGCCACCAGCAGAGTACCATACAATGAGCAGTTCTTC.

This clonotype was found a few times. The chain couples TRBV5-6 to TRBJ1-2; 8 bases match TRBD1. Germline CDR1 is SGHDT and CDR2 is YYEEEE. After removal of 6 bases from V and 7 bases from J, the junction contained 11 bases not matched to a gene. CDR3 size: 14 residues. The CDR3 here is CASTMTGVDSGYTF. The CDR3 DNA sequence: TGTGCCAGCACCATGACAGGGGTTGATAGTGGCTACACCTTC. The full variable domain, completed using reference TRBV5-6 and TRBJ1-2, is DAGVTQSPTHLIKTRGQQVTLRCSPKSGHDTVSWYQQALGQGPQFIFQYYEEEERQRGNFPDRFSGHQFPNYSSELNVNALLLGDSALYLCASTMTGVDSGYTFGSGTRLTVV.

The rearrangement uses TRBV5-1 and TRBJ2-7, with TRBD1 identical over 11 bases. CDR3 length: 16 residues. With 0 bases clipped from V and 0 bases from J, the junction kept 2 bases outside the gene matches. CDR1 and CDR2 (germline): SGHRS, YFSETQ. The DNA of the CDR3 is TGCGCCAGCAGCTTGGGGGACAGGGGGTTCTCCTACGAGCAGTACTTC. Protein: CASSLGDRGFSYEQYF. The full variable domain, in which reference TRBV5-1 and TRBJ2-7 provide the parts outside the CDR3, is KAGVTQTPRYLIKTRGQQVTLSCSPISGHRSVSWYQQTPGQGLQFLFEYFSETQRNKGNFPGRFSGRQFSNSRSEMNVSTLELGDSALYLCASSLGDRGFSYEQYFGPGTRLTVT.

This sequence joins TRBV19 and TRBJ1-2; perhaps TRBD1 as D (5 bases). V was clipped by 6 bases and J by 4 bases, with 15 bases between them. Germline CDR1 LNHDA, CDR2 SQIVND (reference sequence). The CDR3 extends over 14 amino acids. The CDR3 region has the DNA TGTGCCAGTAGCCTCGACCAGGGAGGCTATGGCTACACCTTC. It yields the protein CASSLDQGGYGYTF.

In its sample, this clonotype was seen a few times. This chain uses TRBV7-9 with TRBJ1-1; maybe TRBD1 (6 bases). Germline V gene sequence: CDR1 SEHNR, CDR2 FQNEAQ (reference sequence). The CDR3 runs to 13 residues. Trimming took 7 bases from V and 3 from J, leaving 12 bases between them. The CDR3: CASTGQGDTEAFF. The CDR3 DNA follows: TGTGCCAGCACGGGACAAGGGGACACTGAAGCTTTCTTT.

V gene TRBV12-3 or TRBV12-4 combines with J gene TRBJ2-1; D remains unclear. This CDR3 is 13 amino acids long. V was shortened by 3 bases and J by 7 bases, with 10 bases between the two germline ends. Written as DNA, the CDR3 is TGTGCCAGCAGTTTCTCGGGTATGAATGAGCAGTTCTTC. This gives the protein CASSFSGMNEQFF.

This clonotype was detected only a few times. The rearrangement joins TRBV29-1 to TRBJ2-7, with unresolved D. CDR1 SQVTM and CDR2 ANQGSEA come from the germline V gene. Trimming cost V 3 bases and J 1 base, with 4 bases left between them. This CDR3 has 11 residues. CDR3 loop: CSVEVSYEQYF. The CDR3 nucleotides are TGCAGCGTTGAGGTGTCCTACGAGCAGTACTTC.

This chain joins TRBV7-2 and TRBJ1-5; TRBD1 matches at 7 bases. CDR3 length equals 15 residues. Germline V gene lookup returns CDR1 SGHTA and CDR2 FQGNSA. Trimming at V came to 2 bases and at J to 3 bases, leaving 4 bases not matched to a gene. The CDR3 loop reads CASSLQGVSNQPQHF. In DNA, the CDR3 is TGTGCCAGCAGCTTACAGGGGGTATCCAATCAGCCCCAGCATTTT.

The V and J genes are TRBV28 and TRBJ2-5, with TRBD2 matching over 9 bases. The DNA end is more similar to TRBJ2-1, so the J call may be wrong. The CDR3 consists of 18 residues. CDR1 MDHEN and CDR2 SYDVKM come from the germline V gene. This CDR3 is CASSGTIGREGLRNEQFF. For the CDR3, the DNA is TGTGCCAGCAGTGGGACGATAGGGCGGGAGGGCCTCAGGAATGAGCAGTTCTTC.

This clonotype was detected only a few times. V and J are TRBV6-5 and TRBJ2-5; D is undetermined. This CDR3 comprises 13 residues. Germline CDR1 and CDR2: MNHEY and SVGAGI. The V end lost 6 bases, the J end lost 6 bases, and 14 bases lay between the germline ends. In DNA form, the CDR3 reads TGTGCCAGCAGCCTCGACCCAAGGAAGACCCAGTACTTC. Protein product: CASSLDPRKTQYF.

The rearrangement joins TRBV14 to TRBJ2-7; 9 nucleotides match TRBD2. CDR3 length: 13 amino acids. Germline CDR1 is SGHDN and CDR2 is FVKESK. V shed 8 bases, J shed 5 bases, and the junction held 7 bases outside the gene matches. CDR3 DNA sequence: TGTGCCAGCGGACTAGCGCCTTTTGACGAGCAGTACTTC. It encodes CASGLAPFDEQYF.

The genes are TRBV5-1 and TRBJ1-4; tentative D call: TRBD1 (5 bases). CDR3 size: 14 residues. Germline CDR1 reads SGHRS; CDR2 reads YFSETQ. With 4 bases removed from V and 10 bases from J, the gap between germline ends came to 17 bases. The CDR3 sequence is CASSIVGGTGKLFF. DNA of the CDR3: TGCGCCAGCAGCATTGTGGGGGGTACGGGAAAACTGTTTTTT. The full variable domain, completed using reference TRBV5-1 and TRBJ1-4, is KAGVTQTPRYLIKTRGQQVTLSCSPISGHRSVSWYQQTPGQGLQFLFEYFSETQRNKGNFPGRFSGRQFSNSRSEMNVSTLELGDSALYLCASSIVGGTGKLFFGSGTQLSVL.

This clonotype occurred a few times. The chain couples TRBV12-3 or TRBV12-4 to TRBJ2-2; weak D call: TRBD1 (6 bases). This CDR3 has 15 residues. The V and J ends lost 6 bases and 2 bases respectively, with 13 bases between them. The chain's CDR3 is CASSPGTPNTGELFF. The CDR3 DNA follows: TGTGCCAGCAGCCCCGGGACACCAAACACCGGGGAGCTGTTTTTT.

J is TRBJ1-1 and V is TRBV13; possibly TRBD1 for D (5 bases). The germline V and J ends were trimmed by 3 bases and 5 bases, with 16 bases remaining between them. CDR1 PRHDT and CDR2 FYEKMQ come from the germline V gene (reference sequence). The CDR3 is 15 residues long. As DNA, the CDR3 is TGTGCCAGCAGCTTCTCCGGGACCACGGGAACTGAAGCTTTCTTT. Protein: CASSFSGTTGTEAFF.

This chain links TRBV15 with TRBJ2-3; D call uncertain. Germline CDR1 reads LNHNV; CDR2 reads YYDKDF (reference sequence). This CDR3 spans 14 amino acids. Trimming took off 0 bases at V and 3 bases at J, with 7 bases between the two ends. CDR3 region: CATSRDTLTDTQYF. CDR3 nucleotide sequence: TGTGCCACCAGCAGAGATACGTTAACAGATACGCAGTATTTT.

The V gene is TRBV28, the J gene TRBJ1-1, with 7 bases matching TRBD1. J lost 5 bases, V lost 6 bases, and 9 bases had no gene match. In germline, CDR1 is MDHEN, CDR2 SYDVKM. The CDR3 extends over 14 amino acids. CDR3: CASRIGQAVTEAFF. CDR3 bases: TGTGCCAGCAGAATTGGACAGGCCGTTACTGAAGCTTTCTTT.

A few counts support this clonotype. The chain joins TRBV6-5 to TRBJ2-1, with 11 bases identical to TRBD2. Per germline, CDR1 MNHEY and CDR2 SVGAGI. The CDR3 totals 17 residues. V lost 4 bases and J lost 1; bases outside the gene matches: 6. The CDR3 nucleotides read TGTGCCAGCAGTTCTGGTAGCGGGAGGGGTTCCTACAATGAGCAGTTCTTC. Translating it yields CASSSGSGRGSYNEQFF.

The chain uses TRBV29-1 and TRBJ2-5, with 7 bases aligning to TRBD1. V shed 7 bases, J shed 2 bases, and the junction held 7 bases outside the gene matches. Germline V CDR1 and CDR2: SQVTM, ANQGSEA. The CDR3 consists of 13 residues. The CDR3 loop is CSAGQVLQETQYF. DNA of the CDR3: TGCAGCGCCGGACAGGTATTACAAGAGACCCAGTACTTC.

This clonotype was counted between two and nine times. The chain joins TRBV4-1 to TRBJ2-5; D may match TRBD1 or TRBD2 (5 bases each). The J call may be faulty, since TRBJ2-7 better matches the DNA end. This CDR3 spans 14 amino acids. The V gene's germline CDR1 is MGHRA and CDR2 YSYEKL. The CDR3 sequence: CASSLGRTTYEQYF. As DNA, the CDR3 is TGCGCCAGCAGCCTGGGACGGACCACCTACGAGCAGTACTTC.

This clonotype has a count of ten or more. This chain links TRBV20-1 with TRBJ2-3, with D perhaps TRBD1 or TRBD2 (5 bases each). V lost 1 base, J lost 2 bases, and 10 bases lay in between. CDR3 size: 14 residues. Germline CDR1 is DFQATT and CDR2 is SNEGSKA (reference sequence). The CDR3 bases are TGCAGTGCTAGAGTCTGGGACCTCACAGATACGCAGTATTTT. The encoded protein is CSARVWDLTDTQYF.

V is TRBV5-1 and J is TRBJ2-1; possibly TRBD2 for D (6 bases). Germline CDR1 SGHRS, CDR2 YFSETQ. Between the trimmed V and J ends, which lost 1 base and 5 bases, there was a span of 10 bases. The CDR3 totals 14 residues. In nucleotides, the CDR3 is TGCGCCAGCAGCTTGCTAGCGCAGAACAATGAGCAGTTCTTC. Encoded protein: CASSLLAQNNEQFF.

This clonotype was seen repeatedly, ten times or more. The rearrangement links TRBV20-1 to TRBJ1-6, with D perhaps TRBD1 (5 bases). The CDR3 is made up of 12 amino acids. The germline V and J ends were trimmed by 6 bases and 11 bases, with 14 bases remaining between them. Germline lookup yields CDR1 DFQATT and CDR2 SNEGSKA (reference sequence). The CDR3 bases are TGCAGTGCCCAGGACAAGGGCGCACCCCTCCACTTT. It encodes CSAQDKGAPLHF.

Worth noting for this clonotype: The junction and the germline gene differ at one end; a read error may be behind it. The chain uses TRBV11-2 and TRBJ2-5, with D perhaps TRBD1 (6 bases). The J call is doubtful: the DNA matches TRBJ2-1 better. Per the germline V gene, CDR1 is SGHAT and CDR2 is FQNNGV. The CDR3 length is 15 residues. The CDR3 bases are TGTGGCAGCAGCTCTCCCTCAGGGGAATACAATGAGCAGTTCTTC. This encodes CGSSSPSGEYNEQFF.